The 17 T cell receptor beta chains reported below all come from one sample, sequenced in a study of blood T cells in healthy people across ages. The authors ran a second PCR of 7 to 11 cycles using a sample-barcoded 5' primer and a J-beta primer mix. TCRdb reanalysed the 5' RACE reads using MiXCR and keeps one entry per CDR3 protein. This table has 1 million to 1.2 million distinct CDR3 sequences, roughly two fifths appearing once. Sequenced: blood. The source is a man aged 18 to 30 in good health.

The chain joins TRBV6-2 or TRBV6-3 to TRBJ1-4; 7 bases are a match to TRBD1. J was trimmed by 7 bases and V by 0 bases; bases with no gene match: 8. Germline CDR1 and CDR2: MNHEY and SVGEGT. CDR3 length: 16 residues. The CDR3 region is CASSYSQRDSPEKLFF. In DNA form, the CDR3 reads TGTGCCAGCAGTTACTCGCAGCGGGACAGCCCTGAAAAACTGTTTTTT.

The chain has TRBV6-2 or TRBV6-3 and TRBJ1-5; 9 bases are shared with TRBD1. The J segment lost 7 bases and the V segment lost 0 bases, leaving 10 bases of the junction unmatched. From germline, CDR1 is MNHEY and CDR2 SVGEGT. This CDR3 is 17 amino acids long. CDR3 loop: CASSYSYPGTGSQPQHF. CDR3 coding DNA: TGTGCCAGCAGTTACTCGTACCCCGGGACAGGGTCCCAGCCCCAGCATTTT.

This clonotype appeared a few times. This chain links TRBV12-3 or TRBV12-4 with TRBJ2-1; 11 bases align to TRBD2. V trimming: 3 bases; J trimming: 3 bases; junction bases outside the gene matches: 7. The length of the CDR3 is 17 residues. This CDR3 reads CASSFFSLAGVYNEQFF. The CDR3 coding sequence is TGTGCCAGCAGTTTTTTTTCACTAGCGGGGGTCTACAATGAGCAGTTCTTC.

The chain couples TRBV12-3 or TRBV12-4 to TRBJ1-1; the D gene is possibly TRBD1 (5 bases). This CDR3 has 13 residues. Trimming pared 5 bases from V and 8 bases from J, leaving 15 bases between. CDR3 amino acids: CASSRDRAGEAFF. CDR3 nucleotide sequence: TGTGCCAGCAGTCGGGACCGCGCAGGGGAAGCTTTCTTT.

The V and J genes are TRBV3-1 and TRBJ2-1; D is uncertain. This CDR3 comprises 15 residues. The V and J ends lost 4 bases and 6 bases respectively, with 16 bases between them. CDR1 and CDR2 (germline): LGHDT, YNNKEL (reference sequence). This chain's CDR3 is CASSLDPITSNEQFF. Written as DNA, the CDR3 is TGTGCCAGCAGCCTGGACCCTATTACCAGCAATGAGCAGTTCTTC.

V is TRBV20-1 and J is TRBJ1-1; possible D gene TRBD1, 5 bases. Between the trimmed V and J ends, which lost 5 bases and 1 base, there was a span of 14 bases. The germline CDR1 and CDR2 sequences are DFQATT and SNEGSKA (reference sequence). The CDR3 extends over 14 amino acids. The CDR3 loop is CSALRQTSNTEAFF. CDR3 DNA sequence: TGCAGTGCTCTCCGACAGACGTCGAACACTGAAGCTTTCTTT.

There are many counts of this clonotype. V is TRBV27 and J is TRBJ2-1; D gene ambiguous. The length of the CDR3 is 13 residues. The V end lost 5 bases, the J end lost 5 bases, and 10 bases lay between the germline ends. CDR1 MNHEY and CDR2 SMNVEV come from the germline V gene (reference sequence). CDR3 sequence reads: CASSVFYHNEQFF. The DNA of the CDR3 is TGTGCCAGCAGTGTATTCTACCACAATGAGCAGTTCTTC.

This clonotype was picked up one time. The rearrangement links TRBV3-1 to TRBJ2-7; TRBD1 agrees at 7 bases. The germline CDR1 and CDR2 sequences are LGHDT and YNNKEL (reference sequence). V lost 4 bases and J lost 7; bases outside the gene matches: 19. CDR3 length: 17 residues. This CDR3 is CASSPTDRFYSYNEQYF. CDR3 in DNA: TGTGCCAGCAGCCCAACGGACAGGTTCTACTCCTACAATGAGCAGTACTTC.

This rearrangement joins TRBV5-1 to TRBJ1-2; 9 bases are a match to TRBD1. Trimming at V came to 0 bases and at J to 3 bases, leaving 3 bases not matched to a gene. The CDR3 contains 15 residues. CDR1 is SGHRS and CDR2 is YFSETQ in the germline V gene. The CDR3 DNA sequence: TGCGCCAGCAGCTTGGCGGACAGGGGTTACTATGGCTACACCTTC. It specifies CASSLADRGYYGYTF.

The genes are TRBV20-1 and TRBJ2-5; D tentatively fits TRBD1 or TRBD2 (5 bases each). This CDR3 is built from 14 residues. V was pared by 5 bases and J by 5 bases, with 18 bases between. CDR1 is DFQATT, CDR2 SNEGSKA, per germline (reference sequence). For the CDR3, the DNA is TGCAGTGCTCCCGAGGGCAGGGAGTTGGAGACCCAGTACTTC. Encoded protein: CSAPEGRELETQYF.

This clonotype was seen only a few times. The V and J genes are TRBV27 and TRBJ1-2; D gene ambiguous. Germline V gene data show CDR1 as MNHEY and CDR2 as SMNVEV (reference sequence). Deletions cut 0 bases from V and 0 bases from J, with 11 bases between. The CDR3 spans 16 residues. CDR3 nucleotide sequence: TGTGCCAGCAGTTTATCGTCGGGTAGGCCTAACTATGGCTACACCTTC. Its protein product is CASSLSSGRPNYGYTF.

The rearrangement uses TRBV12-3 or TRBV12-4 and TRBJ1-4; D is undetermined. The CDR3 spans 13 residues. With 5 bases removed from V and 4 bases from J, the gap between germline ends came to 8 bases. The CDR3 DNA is TGTGCCAGCAGTCCCGCCCTTAATGAAAAACTGTTTTTT. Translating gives CASSPALNEKLFF.

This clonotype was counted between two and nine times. CDR3 sequence (DNA): TGCGCCAGCAGCTCAACCCCACACGGGACTAGCGGGGGGACAGATACGCAGTATTTT. This sequence encodes CASSSTPHGTSGGTDTQYF. The rearrangement joins TRBV4-3 to TRBJ2-3; 15 bases fit TRBD2. V lost 5 bases, J lost 3 bases, and 12 bases stayed unmatched. Per germline, CDR1 LGHNA and CDR2 YSLEER. The CDR3 covers 19 residues.

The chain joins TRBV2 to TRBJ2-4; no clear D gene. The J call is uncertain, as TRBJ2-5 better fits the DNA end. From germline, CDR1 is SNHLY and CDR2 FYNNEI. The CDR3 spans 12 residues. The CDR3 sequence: CASRRHQETQYF. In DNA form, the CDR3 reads TGTGCCAGCAGGCGCCACCAAGAGACCCAGTACTTC.

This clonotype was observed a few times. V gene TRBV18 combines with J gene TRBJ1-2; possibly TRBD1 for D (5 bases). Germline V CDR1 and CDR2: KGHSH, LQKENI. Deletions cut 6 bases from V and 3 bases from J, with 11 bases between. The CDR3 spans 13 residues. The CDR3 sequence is CASSRGEDYGYTF. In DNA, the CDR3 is TGTGCCAGCTCTAGAGGGGAGGACTATGGCTACACCTTC. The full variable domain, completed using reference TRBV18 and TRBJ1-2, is NAGVMQNPRHLVRRRGQEARLRCSPMKGHSHVYWYRQLPEEGLKFMVYLQKENIIDESGMPKERFSAEFPKEGPSILRIQQVVRGDSAAYFCASSRGEDYGYTFGSGTRLTVV.

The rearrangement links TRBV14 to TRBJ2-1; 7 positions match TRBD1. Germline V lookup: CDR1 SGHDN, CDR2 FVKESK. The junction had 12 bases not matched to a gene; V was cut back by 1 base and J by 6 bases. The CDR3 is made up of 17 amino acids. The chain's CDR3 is CASSQGGRTGLSNEQFF. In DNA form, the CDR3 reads TGTGCCAGCAGCCAAGGGGGCCGGACAGGTCTCAGCAATGAGCAGTTCTTC.

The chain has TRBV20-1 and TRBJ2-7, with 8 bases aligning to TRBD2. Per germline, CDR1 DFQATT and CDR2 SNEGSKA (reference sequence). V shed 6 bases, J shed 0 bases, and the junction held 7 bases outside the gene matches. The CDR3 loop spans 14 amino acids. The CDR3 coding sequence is TGCAGTGCAGAGCGGGGGACCACCTCCTACGAGCAGTACTTC. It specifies CSAERGTTSYEQYF.